The entry that follows covers one TCR beta chain sequence. No antigen is known for it. CDR3 size: 15 residues. The germline CDR1 and CDR2 sequences are SGHKS and YYEKEE (reference sequence). V shed 4 bases and J 8 bases; nucleotides not matched to a gene: 10. This sample was taken from a study of radiation and T cells in renal cell carcinoma. Study at large: Nephrectomy followed 15 Gy stereotactic body radiation by 4 weeks.

Sequencing was performed with immunoSEQ multiplex PCR; in TCRdb, only in-frame clones are kept and a portion is missing. Found here are about 130,000 clones, around nine tenths of them singletons; the top ten hold 12%. Findings of the study overall: From baseline, blood top tumor clonotypes peaked at 2 weeks post-radiation. Pretreatment tumor biopsies were lacking, so baseline clonotypes are unknown.

Specified time point: baseline pretreatment blood. Treatment defined: 15 Gy SBRT to primary tumor, nephrectomy 4 weeks later. After SBRT, blood was collected at 2 and 4 weeks, plus baseline. The rearrangement joins TRBV5-5 to TRBJ1-5; 9 bases fit TRBD1. Sequences were derived from blood, sampled from a patient whose treatment included radiotherapy and nephrectomy. This clonotype originated in a woman aged 45-59 years with renal cell carcinoma. CDR3: CASSTSWGDREPQHF. For the CDR3, the DNA is TGTGCCAGCAGCACATCATGGGGGGACAGGGAGCCCCAGCATTTT.